Listed here are 13 T cell receptor beta chains from one sample, sequenced in a study of lymphopenia after photon versus proton radiotherapy. The repertoire was sequenced with immunoSEQ multiplex PCR; TCRdb's copy has only in-frame clones and lacks some. The repertoire holds approximately 150,000 clones, about nine tenths seen once, with 4% to 5% in the top ten. Sample: peripheral blood, taken from a patient treated with photon-based radiotherapy. The receptors stem from a man aged 45-65 years with gastric cancer.

The V and J genes are TRBV11-2 and TRBJ2-7; D tentatively reads TRBD1 or TRBD2 (6 bases each). Trimming took 1 base from V and 3 from J, leaving 10 bases between them. The CDR3 has 14 residues. The germline CDR1 and CDR2 sequences are SGHAT and FQNNGV. The CDR3 coding sequence is TGTGCCAGCAGCTTAGCCGGGGGACACTACGAGCAGTACTTC. Translating it yields CASSLAGGHYEQYF.

The V and J genes are TRBV30 and TRBJ2-1; TRBD2 agrees at 16 bases. J gave up 8 bases and V 5 bases, and 6 bases lay outside the gene matches. The CDR3 runs 15 residues. Germline CDR1 reads GTSNPN; CDR2 reads SVGIG (reference sequence). The CDR3 is CAWGTSGRAGDEQFF. The CDR3 region has the DNA TGTGCCTGGGGGACTAGCGGGAGGGCGGGCGATGAGCAGTTCTTC.

The rearrangement joins TRBV27 to TRBJ2-1; D is unresolved. Germline loops: CDR1 MNHEY, CDR2 SMNVEV (reference sequence). The CDR3 consists of 14 residues. V shed 3 bases and J shed 9 bases, with 15 bases lying between them. The CDR3 DNA reads TGTGCCAGCAGTTTGACAAGGCTAGACTTTGAGCAGTTCTTC. As protein: CASSLTRLDFEQFF.

The rearrangement uses TRBV6-6 and TRBJ1-4, with D possibly being TRBD1 (5 bases). Germline lookup yields CDR1 MNHNY and CDR2 SVGAGI (reference sequence). This CDR3 comprises 16 residues. Trimming cost V 0 bases and J 4 bases, with 12 bases left between them. The CDR3 coding sequence is TGTGCCAGCAGTTACTCGAACCAGGGCAGTAATGAAAAACTGTTTTTT. Translation gives CASSYSNQGSNEKLFF.

The CDR3 is CASIVVTGGELFF. The CDR3 DNA sequence: TGTGCCAGCATCGTAGTTACCGGCGGGGAGCTGTTTTTT. V is TRBV7-2 and J is TRBJ2-2, with D unclear. Germline-derived CDR1 and CDR2 are SGHTA and FQGNSA. This CDR3 comprises 13 residues. Between the trimmed V and J ends, which lost 7 bases and 7 bases, there was a span of 13 bases.

This clone was detected only a few times. The chain couples TRBV5-6 to TRBJ1-2; no reliable D call. Germline CDR1 and CDR2: SGHDT and YYEEEE. The CDR3 contains 14 residues. Trimming left V 1 base short and J 4 bases short, with 11 bases between. The CDR3 nucleotides read TGTGCCAGCAGCTTGAGGGTAAAGGGCTATGGCTACACCTTC. Its translation is CASSLRVKGYGYTF.

This clone appeared once. The rearrangement links TRBV7-8 to TRBJ2-5; D gene uncertain. Germline loops: CDR1 SGHVS, CDR2 FQNEAQ. The germline V and J ends were trimmed by 1 base and 5 bases, with 5 bases remaining between them. CDR3 length: 12 residues. CDR3: CASSLGLETQYF. The DNA for the CDR3 is TGTGCCAGCAGCTTAGGCTTGGAGACCCAGTACTTC.

V and J are TRBV30 and TRBJ2-5; no definite D call. The CDR3 extends over 13 amino acids. Germline CDR1 and CDR2: GTSNPN and SVGIG (reference sequence). The germline V and J ends were trimmed by 0 bases and 0 bases, with 5 bases remaining between them. The CDR3 DNA reads as TGTGCCTGGAGTGTTGTGTACCAAGAGACCCAGTACTTC. Its protein product is CAWSVVYQETQYF.

The V gene is TRBV30, the J gene TRBJ2-7; D not resolved. V dropped 7 bases and J dropped 1 base, with 17 bases sitting between them. The CDR3 is made up of 14 amino acids. Per the germline V gene, CDR1 is GTSNPN and CDR2 is SVGIG (reference sequence). CDR3 DNA sequence: TGTGCCTTAACCGCGACACCCCTTTCCTACGAGCAGTACTTC. Translation: CALTATPLSYEQYF.

This CDR3 is CASSTQRTPVSNQPQHF. For the CDR3, the DNA is TGTGCCAGTAGTACCCAAAGGACACCCGTTTCCAATCAGCCCCAGCATTTT. The chain employs TRBV19 and TRBJ1-5; D may be TRBD1 (5 bases). The ends were cut back, 4 bases at V and 3 bases at J, with 19 bases in the middle. This CDR3 has 17 amino acids. CDR1 and CDR2 from the germline V gene are LNHDA and SQIVND (reference sequence). Full variable domain (outside the CDR3, taken from reference TRBV19 and TRBJ1-5): DGGITQSPKYLFRKEGQNVTLSCEQNLNHDAMYWYRQDPGQGLRLIYYSQIVNDFQKGDIAEGYSVSREKKESFPLTVTSAQKNPTAFYLCASSTQRTPVSNQPQHFGDGTRLSIL.

This rearrangement joins TRBV19 to TRBJ2-2, with D tentatively TRBD2 (6 bases). Germline CDR1 is LNHDA and CDR2 is SQIVND (reference sequence). The CDR3 loop spans 15 amino acids. Between the trimmed V and J ends, which lost 2 bases and 3 bases, there was a span of 10 bases. The DNA of the CDR3 is TGTGCCAGTAGTATAAGGGGAGGCGACACCGGGGAGCTGTTTTTT. Protein: CASSIRGGDTGELFF.

This chain joins TRBV4-1 and TRBJ1-4; D gene uncertain. Germline-derived CDR1 and CDR2 are MGHRA and YSYEKL. Deletions cut 4 bases from V and 0 bases from J, with 15 bases between. The CDR3 totals 17 residues. The CDR3 loop reads CASSPPGDLATNEKLFF. DNA of the CDR3: TGCGCCAGCAGCCCCCCGGGAGATCTCGCAACTAATGAAAAACTGTTTTTT.

The chain is built from TRBV30 and TRBJ2-5; weak D call: TRBD1 (6 bases). V was pared by 2 bases and J by 4 bases, with 8 bases between. The length of the CDR3 is 12 residues. Germline loops: CDR1 GTSNPN, CDR2 SVGIG (reference sequence). The CDR3 DNA is TGTGCCTGGAGTCCAGGGGCAGAGACCCAGTACTTC. It yields the protein CAWSPGAETQYF.